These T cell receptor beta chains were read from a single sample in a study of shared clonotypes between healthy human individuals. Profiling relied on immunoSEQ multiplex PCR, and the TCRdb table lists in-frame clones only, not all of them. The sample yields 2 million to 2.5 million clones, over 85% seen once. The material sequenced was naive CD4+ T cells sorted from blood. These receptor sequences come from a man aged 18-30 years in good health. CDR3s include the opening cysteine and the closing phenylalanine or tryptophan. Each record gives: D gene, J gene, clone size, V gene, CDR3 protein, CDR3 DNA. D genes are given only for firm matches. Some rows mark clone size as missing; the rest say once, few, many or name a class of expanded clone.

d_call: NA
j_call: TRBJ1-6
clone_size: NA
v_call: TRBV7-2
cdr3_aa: CASSLQENSPLHF
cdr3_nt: TGTGCCAGCAGCTTACAGGAGAATTCACCCCTCCACTTT

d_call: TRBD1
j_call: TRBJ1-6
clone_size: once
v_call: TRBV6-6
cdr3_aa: CASSRDRERSPLHF
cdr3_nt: TGTGCCAGCAGCAGGGACAGAGAGCGTTCACCCCTCCACTTT

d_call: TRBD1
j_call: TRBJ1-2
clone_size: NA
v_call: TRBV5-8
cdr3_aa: CASSFGQATFYGYTF
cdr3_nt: TGTGCCAGCAGCTTCGGACAGGCTACGTTTTATGGCTACACCTTC

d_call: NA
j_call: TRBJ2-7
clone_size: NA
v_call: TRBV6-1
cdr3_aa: CASRVGTSYEQYF
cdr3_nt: TGTGCCAGCCGGGTGGGTACCTCCTACGAGCAGTACTTC

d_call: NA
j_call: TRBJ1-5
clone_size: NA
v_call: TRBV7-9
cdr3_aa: CASSPPGEGRNQPQHF
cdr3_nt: TGTGCCAGCAGCCCCCCCGGGGAGGGGCGAAATCAGCCCCAGCATTTT

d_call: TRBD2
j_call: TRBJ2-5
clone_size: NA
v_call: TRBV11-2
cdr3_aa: CASSLGFWAGEGETQYF
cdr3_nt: TGTGCCAGCAGCTTAGGATTCTGGGCGGGAGAGGGAGAGACCCAGTACTTC

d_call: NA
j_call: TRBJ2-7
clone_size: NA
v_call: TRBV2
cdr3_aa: CASSEAGGLSYEQYF
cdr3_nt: TGTGCCAGCAGTGAAGCGGGCGGGCTCTCCTACGAGCAGTACTTC

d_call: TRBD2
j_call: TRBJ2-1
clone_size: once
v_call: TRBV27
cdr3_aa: CASTLAGGRRNEQFF
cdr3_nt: TGTGCCAGCACCTTAGCGGGAGGGCGAAGGAATGAGCAGTTCTTC

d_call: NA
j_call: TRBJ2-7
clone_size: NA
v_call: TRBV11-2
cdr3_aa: CASSLALGHEQYF
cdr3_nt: TGTGCCAGCAGCTTAGCCCTCGGGCACGAGCAGTACTTC

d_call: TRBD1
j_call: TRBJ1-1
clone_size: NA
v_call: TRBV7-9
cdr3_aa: CASSLGGQGANSEAFF
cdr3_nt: TGTGCCAGCAGCTTAGGCGGGCAGGGGGCGAATTCTGAAGCTTTCTTT

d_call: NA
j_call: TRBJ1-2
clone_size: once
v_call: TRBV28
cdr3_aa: CASSNPDGYTF
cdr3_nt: TGTGCCAGCAGTAATCCGGATGGCTACACCTTC

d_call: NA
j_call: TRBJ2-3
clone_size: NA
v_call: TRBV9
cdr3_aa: CASSVLAADTQYF
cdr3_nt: TGTGCCAGCAGCGTACTAGCAGCAGATACGCAGTATTTT

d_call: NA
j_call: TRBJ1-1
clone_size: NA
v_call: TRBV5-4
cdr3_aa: CASSWQYLNTEAFF
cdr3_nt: TGTGCCAGCAGCTGGCAATACTTGAACACTGAAGCTTTCTTT

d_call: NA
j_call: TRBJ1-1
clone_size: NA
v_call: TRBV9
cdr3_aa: CASSPYGGPMNTEAFF
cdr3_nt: TGTGCCAGCAGCCCGTACGGGGGACCTATGAACACTGAAGCTTTCTTT

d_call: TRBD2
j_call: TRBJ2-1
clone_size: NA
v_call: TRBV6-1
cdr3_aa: CASSAGGSSYNEQFF
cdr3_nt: TGTGCCAGCAGTGCGGGCGGGAGCTCCTACAATGAGCAGTTCTTC

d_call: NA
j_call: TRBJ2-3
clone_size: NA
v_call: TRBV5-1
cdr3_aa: CASSLAKTLGTDTQYF
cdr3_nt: TGCGCCAGCAGCTTGGCCAAAACGCTTGGAACAGATACGCAGTATTTT

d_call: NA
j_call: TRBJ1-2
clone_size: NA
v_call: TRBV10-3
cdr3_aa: CAISVREGGYGYTF
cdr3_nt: TGTGCCATCAGTGTTAGGGAAGGAGGTTATGGCTACACCTTC

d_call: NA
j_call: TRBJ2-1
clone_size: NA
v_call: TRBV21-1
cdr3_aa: CASSFLAGVNEQFF
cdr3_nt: TGTGCCAGCAGCTTCCTTGCGGGGGTTAATGAGCAGTTCTTC

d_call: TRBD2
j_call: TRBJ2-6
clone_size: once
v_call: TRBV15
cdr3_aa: CATSRAPSLALLSGANVLTF
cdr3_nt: TGTGCCACCAGCAGAGCCCCCTCACTAGCGCTACTCTCTGGGGCCAACGTCCTGACTTTC

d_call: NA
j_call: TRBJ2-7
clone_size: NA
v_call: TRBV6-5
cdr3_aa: CASRSSGTYTFEQYF
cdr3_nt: TGTGCCAGCAGGAGTTCCGGGACATATACTTTCGAGCAGTACTTC

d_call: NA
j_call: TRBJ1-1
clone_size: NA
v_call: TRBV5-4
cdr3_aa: CASSQTSRGNTEAFF
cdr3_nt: TGTGCCAGCAGCCAAACAAGCAGGGGGAACACTGAAGCTTTCTTT

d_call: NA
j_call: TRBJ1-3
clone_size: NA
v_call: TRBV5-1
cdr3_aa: CASSPDNSGNTIYF
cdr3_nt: TGCGCCAGCAGCCCGGACAATTCTGGAAACACCATATATTTT

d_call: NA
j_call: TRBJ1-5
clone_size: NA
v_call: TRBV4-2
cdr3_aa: CASSQEKGNQPQHF
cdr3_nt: TGTGCCAGCAGCCAAGAGAAAGGCAATCAGCCCCAGCATTTT

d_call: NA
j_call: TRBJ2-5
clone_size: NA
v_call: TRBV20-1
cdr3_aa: CSAGATETQYF
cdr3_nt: TGCAGTGCTGGAGCGACCGAGACCCAGTACTTC

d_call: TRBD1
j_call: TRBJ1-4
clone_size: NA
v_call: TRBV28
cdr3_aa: CASSPLGQLYEKLFF
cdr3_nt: TGTGCCAGCAGTCCCTTGGGACAGCTCTATGAAAAACTGTTTTTT

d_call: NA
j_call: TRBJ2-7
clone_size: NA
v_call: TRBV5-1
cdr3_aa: CASSLDGPYEQYF
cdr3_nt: TGCGCCAGCAGCTTGGACGGCCCCTACGAGCAGTACTTC

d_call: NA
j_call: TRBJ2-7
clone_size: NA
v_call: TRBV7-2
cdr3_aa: CASSLSLASSYEQYF
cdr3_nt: TGTGCCAGCAGCTTAAGCCTAGCGAGTTCCTACGAGCAGTACTTC

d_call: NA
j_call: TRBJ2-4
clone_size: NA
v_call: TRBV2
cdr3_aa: CASSTGLAKNIQYF
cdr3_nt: TGTGCCAGCAGTACAGGGCTAGCCAAAAACATTCAGTACTTC

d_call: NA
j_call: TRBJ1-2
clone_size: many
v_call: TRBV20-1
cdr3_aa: CSARNYGYTF
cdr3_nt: TGCAGTGCTAGGAATTATGGCTACACCTTC

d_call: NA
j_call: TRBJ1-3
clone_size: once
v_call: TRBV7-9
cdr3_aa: CASSPGGVLISSGNTIYF
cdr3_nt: TGTGCCAGCAGCCCAGGAGGAGTATTAATTAGCTCTGGAAACACCATATATTTT

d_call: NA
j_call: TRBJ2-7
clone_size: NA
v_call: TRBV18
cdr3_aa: CASSSTTGSSYEQYF
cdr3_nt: TGTGCCAGCTCATCGACGACGGGGAGCTCCTACGAGCAGTACTTC

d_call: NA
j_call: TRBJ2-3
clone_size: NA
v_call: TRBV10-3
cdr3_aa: CAISGTPEDTQYF
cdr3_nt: TGTGCCATCAGTGGAACCCCAGAAGATACGCAGTATTTT

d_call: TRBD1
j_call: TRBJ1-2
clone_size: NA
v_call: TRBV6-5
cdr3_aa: CASTRGDRDHGYTF
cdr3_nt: TGTGCCAGCACAAGGGGGGACAGGGACCATGGCTACACCTTC

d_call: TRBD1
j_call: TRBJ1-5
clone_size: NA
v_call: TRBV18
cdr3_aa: CASSPLGQGLGPQHF
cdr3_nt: TGTGCCAGCTCACCCCTGGGACAGGGGCTTGGACCCCAGCATTTT

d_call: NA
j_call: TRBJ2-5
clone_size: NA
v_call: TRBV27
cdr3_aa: CASISPQETQYF
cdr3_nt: TGTGCCAGCATCTCCCCCCAAGAGACCCAGTACTTC

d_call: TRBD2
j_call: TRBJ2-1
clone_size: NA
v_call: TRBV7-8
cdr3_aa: CASSLRPYTGGYNEQFF
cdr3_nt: TGTGCCAGCAGCTTACGCCCTTATACGGGAGGCTACAATGAGCAGTTCTTC

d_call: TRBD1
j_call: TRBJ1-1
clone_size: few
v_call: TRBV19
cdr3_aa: CASSRKDRTTEAFF
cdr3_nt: TGTGCCAGTAGCCGCAAGGACAGGACCACTGAAGCTTTCTTT

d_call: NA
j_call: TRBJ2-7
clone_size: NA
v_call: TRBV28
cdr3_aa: CASSLVGLNYEQYF
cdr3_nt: TGTGCCAGCAGTTTAGTCGGGTTGAACTACGAGCAGTACTTC

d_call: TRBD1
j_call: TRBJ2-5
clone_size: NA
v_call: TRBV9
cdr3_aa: CASSRQGTETQYF
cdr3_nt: TGTGCCAGCAGCAGACAGGGGACAGAGACCCAGTACTTC

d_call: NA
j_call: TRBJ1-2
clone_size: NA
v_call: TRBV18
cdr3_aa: CASSPEFRALNYGYTF
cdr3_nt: TGTGCCAGCTCACCAGAATTCAGGGCGCTGAACTATGGCTACACCTTC

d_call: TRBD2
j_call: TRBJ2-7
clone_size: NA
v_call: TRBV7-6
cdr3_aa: CASSLASGIGEQYF
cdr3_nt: TGTGCCAGCAGCTTGGCTAGCGGGATTGGTGAGCAGTACTTC

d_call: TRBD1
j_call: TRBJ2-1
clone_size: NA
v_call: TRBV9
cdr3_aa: CASSISDRVGEQFF
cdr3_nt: TGTGCCAGCAGCATCTCAGACAGGGTAGGGGAGCAGTTCTTC

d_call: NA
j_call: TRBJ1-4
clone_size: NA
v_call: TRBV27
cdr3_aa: CASGGTNYEKLFF
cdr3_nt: TGTGCCAGCGGGGGGACGAACTACGAAAAACTGTTTTTT

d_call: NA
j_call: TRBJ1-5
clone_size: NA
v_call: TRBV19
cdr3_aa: CASSRPRAGNSNQPQHF
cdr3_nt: TGTGCCAGTAGTAGGCCCAGGGCGGGAAATAGCAATCAGCCCCAGCATTTT

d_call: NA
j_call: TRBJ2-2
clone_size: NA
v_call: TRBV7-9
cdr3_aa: CASSGKSNTGELFF
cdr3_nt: TGTGCCAGCAGCGGAAAGTCGAACACCGGGGAGCTGTTTTTT

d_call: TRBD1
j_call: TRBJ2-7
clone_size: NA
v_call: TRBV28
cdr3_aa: CASSLWSGTGPYEQYF
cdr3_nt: TGTGCCAGCAGTTTATGGTCGGGGACAGGGCCCTACGAGCAGTACTTC

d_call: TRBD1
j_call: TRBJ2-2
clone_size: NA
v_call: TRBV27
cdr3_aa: CASSPITGGPGELFF
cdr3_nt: TGTGCCAGCAGCCCCATCACAGGGGGGCCCGGGGAGCTGTTTTTT

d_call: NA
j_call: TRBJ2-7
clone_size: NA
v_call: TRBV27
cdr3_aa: CASSFQASPSYEQYF
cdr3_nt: TGTGCCAGCAGTTTCCAGGCTAGTCCCTCCTACGAGCAGTACTTC

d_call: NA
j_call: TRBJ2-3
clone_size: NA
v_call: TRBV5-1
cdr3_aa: CASSLDGTFSDTQYF
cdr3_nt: TGCGCCAGCAGCTTGGACGGGACATTTTCAGATACGCAGTATTTT

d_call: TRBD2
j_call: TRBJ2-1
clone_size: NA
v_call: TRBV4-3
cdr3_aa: CASSQASGRASNEQFF
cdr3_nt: TGCGCCAGCAGCCAAGCAAGCGGGAGGGCCTCGAATGAGCAGTTCTTC

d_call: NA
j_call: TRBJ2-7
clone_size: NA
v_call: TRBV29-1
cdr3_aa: CSVRLPSSYEQYF
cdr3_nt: TGCAGCGTTCGGCTGCCGAGCTCCTACGAGCAGTACTTC

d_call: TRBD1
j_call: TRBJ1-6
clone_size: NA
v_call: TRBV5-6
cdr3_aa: CASGQGQSSYNSPLHF
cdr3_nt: TGTGCCAGCGGACAGGGGCAGAGCTCCTATAATTCACCCCTCCACTTT

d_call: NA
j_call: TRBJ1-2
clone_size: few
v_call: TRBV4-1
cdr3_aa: CASSQEFYGYTF
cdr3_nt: TGCGCCAGCAGCCAAGAATTCTATGGCTACACCTTC

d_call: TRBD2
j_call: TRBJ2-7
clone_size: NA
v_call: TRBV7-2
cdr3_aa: CASSPLGGGSHEQYF
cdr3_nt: TGTGCCAGCAGCCCCTTGGGGGGAGGGAGCCACGAGCAGTACTTC

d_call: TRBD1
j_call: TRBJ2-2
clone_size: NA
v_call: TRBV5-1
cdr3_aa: CASSLEGQGSGELFF
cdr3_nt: TGCGCCAGCAGCTTGGAGGGACAGGGTTCCGGGGAGCTGTTTTTT

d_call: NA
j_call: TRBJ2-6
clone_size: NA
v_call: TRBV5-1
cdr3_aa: CASSLEGNAGANVLTF
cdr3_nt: TGCGCCAGCAGCTTGGAGGGAAATGCTGGGGCCAACGTCCTGACTTTC

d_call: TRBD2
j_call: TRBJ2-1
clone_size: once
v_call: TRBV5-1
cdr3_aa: CASSLAAGLGYNEQFF
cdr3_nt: TGCGCCAGCAGCTTGGCCGCGGGACTAGGATACAATGAGCAGTTCTTC